This T cell receptor beta chain was recorded in a study of OX40 agonist ivuxolimab in advanced cancers. Overall study results and limits: Average numbers of expanded clones were greater in CD8+ T cells than in CD4+. Antigen specificity was not determined for the expanded peripheral T cells. The CD4+ and CD8+ T cells in the blood had expanded clonally by week 6 at 0.1 to 3.0 mg/kg.

Remarks on this clone: The antigen is undetermined.

V was pared by 5 bases and J by 0 bases, with 11 bases between. CDR1 and CDR2 (germline): SGHAT, FQNNGV. This CDR3 region has 15 residues. TCRdb's table, derived via immunoSEQ multiplex PCR, lists solely in-frame clones and lacks some. The table records approximately 81,000 clones, around 90% of them present only once. The chain carries TRBV11-2 and TRBJ2-1; possibly TRBD1 for D (5 bases). The clonotype comes from an adult with an advanced solid tumor such as melanoma, head and neck, liver or kidney cancer. The material was CD4+ or CD8+ T cells sorted from blood, obtained in a trial of the OX40 agonist ivuxolimab. As DNA, the CDR3 is TGTGCCAGCAGCCTCGGTACAGGCTCCTACAATGAGCAGTTCTTC. It specifies CASSLGTGSYNEQFF. Complete variable domain (other parts from reference TRBV11-2 and TRBJ2-1): EAGVAQSPRYKIIEKRQSVAFWCNPISGHATLYWYQQILGQGPKLLIQFQNNGVVDDSQLPKDRFSAERLKGVDSTLKIQPAKLEDSAVYLCASSLGTGSYNEQFFGPGTRLTVL.